Reported below is one T cell receptor beta chain. These data originate in a study of blood T cell repertoires in COVID-19. Study context: Whether acute or convalescent, the COVID-19 samples came from the United States, Italy and Spain.

The length of the CDR3 is 16 residues. J was trimmed by 3 bases and V by 4 bases; bases with no gene match: 9. The germline gives CDR1 KGHSH, CDR2 LQKENI. Authors' processing steps: Using reference gene primer amplification, nucleated cell counts were estimated. Assay used: immunoSEQ multiplex PCR; TCRdb lists only in-frame clones, some missing. V and J calls and clone size are those listed in that table; D and trimming were worked out from the DNA. The sample lists 100,000 to 150,000 clones; around 85% were seen once. The origin of this receptor is a man between 65 and 85 years old who had recovered from COVID-19. The chain carries TRBV18 and TRBJ1-2, with 9 positions matching TRBD1. Sequencing was performed on peripheral blood. The CDR3: CASSLTGQGNYYGYTF. The CDR3 DNA reads as TGTGCCAGCTCACTCACCGGACAGGGGAATTACTATGGCTACACCTTC.